This T cell receptor (beta chain) was sequenced for a study of CD8+ T cells in alopecia areata. Extracted RNA was reverse transcribed into cDNA, the sequencing template. Some clones are missing from TCRdb's copy, which holds only in-frame ones; the method was immunoSEQ multiplex PCR. Listed for the sample are about 110,000 clones, none seen a single time. The CDR3 runs to 15 residues. Germline V gives CDR1 NSQYPW, CDR2 LRSPGD (reference sequence). Regarding this clone: Mouse gene names and germline throughout. Read data end 4 residues before the CDR3 end; the end is taken from the germline J gene.

Material for sequencing was lesional skin. The source is a C3H/HeJ mouse with alopecia areata. This mouse strain has H2-k as its MHC haplotype. The chain has TRBV1 and TRBJ2-7; 11 bases match TRBD2. CDR3 loop: CTCSAGLGGKYEQYF. The DNA read from the CDR3 is TGCACCTGCAGTGCAGGACTGGGGGGGAAGTAT.